The subject of this entry is one T cell receptor (beta chain). Thawed PBMCs were FACS-sorted into unstimulated CD4+CD25+CD127- regulatory T cells, CD4+CD25- non-regulatory cells, CD4 and CD8 cells. The CDR3 consists of 14 residues. CDR1 and CDR2 from the germline V gene are MNHEY and SMNVEV (reference sequence). Unmatched junction bases numbered 10, after V lost 7 bases and J lost 8 bases. The sample comes from a study of Tregs in tolerant kidney transplant recipients. Here immunoSEQ multiplex PCR was the method, and the copy in TCRdb shows in-frame clones only, minus some. The sample yields about 66,000 clones, roughly 90% seen once.

The sample consisted of CD8+ T cells from blood, taken before the transplant. This TCR came from a human donor who received a combined kidney and bone marrow transplant. The chain links TRBV27 to TRBJ2-2, with 7 bases fitting TRBD2. The CDR3 protein is CASTLGGGVGELFF. The CDR3 region has the DNA TGTGCCAGCACCTTAGGCGGGGGAGTAGGGGAGCTGTTTTTT.